This TCR beta chain was retrieved from a study of vaccination and CD4 T cells after COVID-19. Whole-study context: Once diagnosed, patients had post-COVID samples drawn a median roughly 97 days later (range 35 to 161).

V was clipped by 7 bases and J by 5 bases, with 17 bases between them. CDR3 length: 14 residues. Looked up from germline, CDR1 is MNHNS and CDR2 is SASEGT. Treatment meaning: 10-day PBMC culture with coronavirus spike peptide pools or control peptides (ViraFEST assay). ViraFEST sequenced TCRs after peptide-pool expansion of antigen-specific T cells. Oncomine TCR Beta short-read sequencing was applied to DNA from cultured CD4+ T cells. One entry per CDR3 protein results from TCRdb running MiXCR on the PCR reads. The data show some 15,000 distinct CDR3 sequences, approximately 24% seen once. As for this clonotype: The antigen is not known.

The rearrangement uses TRBV6-1 and TRBJ1-2; maybe TRBD1 (5 bases). The sample was CD4+ T cells from blood, cultured in vitro, taken after SARS-CoV-2 vaccination. This clonotype was obtained from a human donor who had recovered from COVID-19. The CDR3 loop is CASTDGGGGYGYTF. CDR3 nucleotides: TGTGCCAGCACTGACGGGGGTGGGGGGTATGGCTACACCTTC.